The next 8 T cell receptor beta chains were all read from a single sample in a study of blood T cell repertoires in COVID-19. The data were produced by immunoSEQ multiplex PCR, yet TCRdb's version contains in-frame clones alone and is incomplete. The sample gives 20,000 to 25,000 clones, 87% of which show up once; approximately 24% is in the top ten. Source material: peripheral blood. The receptors come from a human donor with active COVID-19. The donor label of this sample is uncertain.

The rearrangement uses TRBV2 and TRBJ2-2; 8 nucleotides line up with TRBD1. Germline CDR1 and CDR2: SNHLY and FYNNEI. This CDR3 is built from 14 residues. The V and J ends lost 5 bases and 5 bases, in that order; junction bases with no gene match: 4. As DNA, the CDR3 is TGTGCCAGCAGTAGACAGGGGTTAACCGGGGAGCTGTTTTTT. Its translation is CASSRQGLTGELFF. Drawing the rest from reference TRBV2 and TRBJ2-2, the complete variable domain is EPEVTQTPSHQVTQMGQEVILRCVPISNHLYFYWYRQILGQKVEFLVSFYNNEISEKSEIFDDQFSVERPDGSNFTLKIRSTKLEDSAMYFCASSRQGLTGELFFGEGSRLTVL.

The chain couples TRBV5-3 to TRBJ2-4; 15 bases line up with TRBD2. TRBV5-3 is known as an ORF, though its function is uncertain. V shed 5 bases and J 1 base; nucleotides not matched to a gene: 10. This CDR3 is built from 19 residues. The DNA for the CDR3 is TGTGCCAGAAGACCCGGACTAGCGGGAGGGCCCCTGGCCAAAAACATTCAGTACTTC. Translation gives CARRPGLAGGPLAKNIQYF.

This chain connects TRBV7-6 to TRBJ2-3; tentatively, D is TRBD2 (6 bases). The CDR3 consists of 15 residues. The germline gives CDR1 SGHVS, CDR2 FNYEAQ. Between the trimmed V and J ends, which lost 0 bases and 1 base, there was a span of 8 bases. In DNA, the CDR3 is TGTGCCAGCAGCTTAGCCGGGACTCGCACAGATACGCAGTATTTT. It yields the protein CASSLAGTRTDTQYF.

The chain links TRBV10-3 to TRBJ2-4, with TRBD2 identical over 10 bases. Per the germline V gene, CDR1 is ENHRY and CDR2 is SYGVKD. This CDR3 contains 15 residues. V was clipped by 3 bases and J by 8 bases; unmatched bases: 7. CDR3 sequence (DNA): TGTGCCATCAGTGATGACCTAGCGGGAGTGGACATTCAGTACTTC. As protein: CAISDDLAGVDIQYF.

The chain links TRBV21-1 to TRBJ1-4; the tabulated D call, TRBD1, remains unverified against the DNA. TRBV21-1 is given as a pseudogene. This CDR3 has 15 amino acids. CDR3 loop: CASSAPAGIMKKLFF. In DNA, the CDR3 is TGTGCCAGCAGCGCCCCCGCAGGGATAATGAAAAAACTGTTTTTT.

V is TRBV19 and J is TRBJ2-7; a weak D match, TRBD1 (6 bases). The V gene lost 4 bases and the J gene lost 5 bases, with 15 bases spanning the gap. This CDR3 is 14 amino acids long. CDR1 and CDR2 (germline): LNHDA, SQIVND (reference sequence). CDR3 in DNA: TGTGCCAGTAGTAGGTTGCAGGGGCAGGACGAGCAGTACTTC. It codes for CASSRLQGQDEQYF.

The genes are TRBV5-4 and TRBJ1-3; D remains unclear. The CDR3 consists of 15 residues. V was shortened by 0 bases and J by 3 bases, with 10 bases between the two germline ends. From germline, CDR1 is SGHNT and CDR2 YYREEE (reference sequence). CDR3 bases: TGTGCCAGCAGCTTGGACCTCGCCGGTGGAAACACCATATATTTT. Its protein is CASSLDLAGGNTIYF.

V is TRBV5-1 and J is TRBJ1-1, with 9 positions matching TRBD1. J gave up 4 bases and V 3 bases, and 7 bases lay outside the gene matches. Germline loops: CDR1 SGHRS, CDR2 YFSETQ. CDR3 length: 15 amino acids. The CDR3 DNA follows: TGCGCCAGCAGCTCCGCCGGGACAGGGCCCACTGAAGCTTTCTTT. Protein: CASSSAGTGPTEAFF.